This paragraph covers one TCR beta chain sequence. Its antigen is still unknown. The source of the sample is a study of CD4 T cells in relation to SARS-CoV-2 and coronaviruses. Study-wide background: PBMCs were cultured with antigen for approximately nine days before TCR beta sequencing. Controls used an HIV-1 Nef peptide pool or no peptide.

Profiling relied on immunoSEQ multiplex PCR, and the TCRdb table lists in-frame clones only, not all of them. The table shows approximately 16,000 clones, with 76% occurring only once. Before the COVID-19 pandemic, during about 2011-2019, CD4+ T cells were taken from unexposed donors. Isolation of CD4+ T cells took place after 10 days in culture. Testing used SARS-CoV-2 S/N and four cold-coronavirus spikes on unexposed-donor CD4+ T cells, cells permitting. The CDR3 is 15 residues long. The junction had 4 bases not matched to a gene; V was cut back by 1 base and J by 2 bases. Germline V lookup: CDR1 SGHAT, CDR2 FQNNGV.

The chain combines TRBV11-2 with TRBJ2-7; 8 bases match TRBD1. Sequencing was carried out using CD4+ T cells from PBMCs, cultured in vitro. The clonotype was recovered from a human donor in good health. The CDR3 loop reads CASSLVQGQAYEQYF. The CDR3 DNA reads TGTGCCAGCAGCTTAGTTCAGGGACAGGCCTACGAGCAGTACTTC.